This TCR beta chain was identified in a study of cytomegalovirus exposure and HLA in healthy donors. General study results and limits: Reports showed the classifier diagnosing cytomegalovirus status with high specificity and sensitivity.

The CDR3 is 15 amino acids. Germline lookup yields CDR1 LNHDA and CDR2 SQIVND (reference sequence). V lost 5 bases and J lost 8, with 19 bases in between. With regard to this clone: Its antigen remains unknown.

TCRdb's copy holds only in-frame clones and misses some; the assay was immunoSEQ multiplex PCR. There are 100,000 to 150,000 clones in the sample; 70% to 90% occur only once, and 2.1% lies in the top ten. Sequencing input: PBMCs. This receptor was obtained from a woman aged 30 to 39 in good health and CMV-seronegative. The chain joins TRBV19 to TRBJ1-5, with D uncertain. Here the CDR3 DNA reads TGTGCCAGTAGTCTTTCGGGAGCTAATCGGGAGCCCCAGCATTTT. Its protein is CASSLSGANREPQHF.